This TCR beta chain was recovered during a study of neurological immune-mediated disorders. The making of cDNA relied on 5'RACE with 10-nucleotide random UMIs. TCRdb ran MiXCR on the 5' RACE reads and lists one entry per CDR3 protein. The table has more than 30,000 distinct CDR3 sequences, over 4% seen once. This CDR3 is built from 15 residues. V was clipped by 4 bases and J by 0 bases; unmatched bases: 6. Many counts were recorded for this clonotype. The receptor was derived from a man aged 18 to 35 in good health. The sequenced material came from PBMCs. This sequence joins TRBV12-3 or TRBV12-4 and TRBJ2-7; TRBD1 matches at 7 bases. The CDR3 is CASSSRDSSSYEQYF. CDR3 nucleotide sequence: TGTGCCAGCAGTTCTAGGGACAGCTCCTCCTACGAGCAGTACTTC.